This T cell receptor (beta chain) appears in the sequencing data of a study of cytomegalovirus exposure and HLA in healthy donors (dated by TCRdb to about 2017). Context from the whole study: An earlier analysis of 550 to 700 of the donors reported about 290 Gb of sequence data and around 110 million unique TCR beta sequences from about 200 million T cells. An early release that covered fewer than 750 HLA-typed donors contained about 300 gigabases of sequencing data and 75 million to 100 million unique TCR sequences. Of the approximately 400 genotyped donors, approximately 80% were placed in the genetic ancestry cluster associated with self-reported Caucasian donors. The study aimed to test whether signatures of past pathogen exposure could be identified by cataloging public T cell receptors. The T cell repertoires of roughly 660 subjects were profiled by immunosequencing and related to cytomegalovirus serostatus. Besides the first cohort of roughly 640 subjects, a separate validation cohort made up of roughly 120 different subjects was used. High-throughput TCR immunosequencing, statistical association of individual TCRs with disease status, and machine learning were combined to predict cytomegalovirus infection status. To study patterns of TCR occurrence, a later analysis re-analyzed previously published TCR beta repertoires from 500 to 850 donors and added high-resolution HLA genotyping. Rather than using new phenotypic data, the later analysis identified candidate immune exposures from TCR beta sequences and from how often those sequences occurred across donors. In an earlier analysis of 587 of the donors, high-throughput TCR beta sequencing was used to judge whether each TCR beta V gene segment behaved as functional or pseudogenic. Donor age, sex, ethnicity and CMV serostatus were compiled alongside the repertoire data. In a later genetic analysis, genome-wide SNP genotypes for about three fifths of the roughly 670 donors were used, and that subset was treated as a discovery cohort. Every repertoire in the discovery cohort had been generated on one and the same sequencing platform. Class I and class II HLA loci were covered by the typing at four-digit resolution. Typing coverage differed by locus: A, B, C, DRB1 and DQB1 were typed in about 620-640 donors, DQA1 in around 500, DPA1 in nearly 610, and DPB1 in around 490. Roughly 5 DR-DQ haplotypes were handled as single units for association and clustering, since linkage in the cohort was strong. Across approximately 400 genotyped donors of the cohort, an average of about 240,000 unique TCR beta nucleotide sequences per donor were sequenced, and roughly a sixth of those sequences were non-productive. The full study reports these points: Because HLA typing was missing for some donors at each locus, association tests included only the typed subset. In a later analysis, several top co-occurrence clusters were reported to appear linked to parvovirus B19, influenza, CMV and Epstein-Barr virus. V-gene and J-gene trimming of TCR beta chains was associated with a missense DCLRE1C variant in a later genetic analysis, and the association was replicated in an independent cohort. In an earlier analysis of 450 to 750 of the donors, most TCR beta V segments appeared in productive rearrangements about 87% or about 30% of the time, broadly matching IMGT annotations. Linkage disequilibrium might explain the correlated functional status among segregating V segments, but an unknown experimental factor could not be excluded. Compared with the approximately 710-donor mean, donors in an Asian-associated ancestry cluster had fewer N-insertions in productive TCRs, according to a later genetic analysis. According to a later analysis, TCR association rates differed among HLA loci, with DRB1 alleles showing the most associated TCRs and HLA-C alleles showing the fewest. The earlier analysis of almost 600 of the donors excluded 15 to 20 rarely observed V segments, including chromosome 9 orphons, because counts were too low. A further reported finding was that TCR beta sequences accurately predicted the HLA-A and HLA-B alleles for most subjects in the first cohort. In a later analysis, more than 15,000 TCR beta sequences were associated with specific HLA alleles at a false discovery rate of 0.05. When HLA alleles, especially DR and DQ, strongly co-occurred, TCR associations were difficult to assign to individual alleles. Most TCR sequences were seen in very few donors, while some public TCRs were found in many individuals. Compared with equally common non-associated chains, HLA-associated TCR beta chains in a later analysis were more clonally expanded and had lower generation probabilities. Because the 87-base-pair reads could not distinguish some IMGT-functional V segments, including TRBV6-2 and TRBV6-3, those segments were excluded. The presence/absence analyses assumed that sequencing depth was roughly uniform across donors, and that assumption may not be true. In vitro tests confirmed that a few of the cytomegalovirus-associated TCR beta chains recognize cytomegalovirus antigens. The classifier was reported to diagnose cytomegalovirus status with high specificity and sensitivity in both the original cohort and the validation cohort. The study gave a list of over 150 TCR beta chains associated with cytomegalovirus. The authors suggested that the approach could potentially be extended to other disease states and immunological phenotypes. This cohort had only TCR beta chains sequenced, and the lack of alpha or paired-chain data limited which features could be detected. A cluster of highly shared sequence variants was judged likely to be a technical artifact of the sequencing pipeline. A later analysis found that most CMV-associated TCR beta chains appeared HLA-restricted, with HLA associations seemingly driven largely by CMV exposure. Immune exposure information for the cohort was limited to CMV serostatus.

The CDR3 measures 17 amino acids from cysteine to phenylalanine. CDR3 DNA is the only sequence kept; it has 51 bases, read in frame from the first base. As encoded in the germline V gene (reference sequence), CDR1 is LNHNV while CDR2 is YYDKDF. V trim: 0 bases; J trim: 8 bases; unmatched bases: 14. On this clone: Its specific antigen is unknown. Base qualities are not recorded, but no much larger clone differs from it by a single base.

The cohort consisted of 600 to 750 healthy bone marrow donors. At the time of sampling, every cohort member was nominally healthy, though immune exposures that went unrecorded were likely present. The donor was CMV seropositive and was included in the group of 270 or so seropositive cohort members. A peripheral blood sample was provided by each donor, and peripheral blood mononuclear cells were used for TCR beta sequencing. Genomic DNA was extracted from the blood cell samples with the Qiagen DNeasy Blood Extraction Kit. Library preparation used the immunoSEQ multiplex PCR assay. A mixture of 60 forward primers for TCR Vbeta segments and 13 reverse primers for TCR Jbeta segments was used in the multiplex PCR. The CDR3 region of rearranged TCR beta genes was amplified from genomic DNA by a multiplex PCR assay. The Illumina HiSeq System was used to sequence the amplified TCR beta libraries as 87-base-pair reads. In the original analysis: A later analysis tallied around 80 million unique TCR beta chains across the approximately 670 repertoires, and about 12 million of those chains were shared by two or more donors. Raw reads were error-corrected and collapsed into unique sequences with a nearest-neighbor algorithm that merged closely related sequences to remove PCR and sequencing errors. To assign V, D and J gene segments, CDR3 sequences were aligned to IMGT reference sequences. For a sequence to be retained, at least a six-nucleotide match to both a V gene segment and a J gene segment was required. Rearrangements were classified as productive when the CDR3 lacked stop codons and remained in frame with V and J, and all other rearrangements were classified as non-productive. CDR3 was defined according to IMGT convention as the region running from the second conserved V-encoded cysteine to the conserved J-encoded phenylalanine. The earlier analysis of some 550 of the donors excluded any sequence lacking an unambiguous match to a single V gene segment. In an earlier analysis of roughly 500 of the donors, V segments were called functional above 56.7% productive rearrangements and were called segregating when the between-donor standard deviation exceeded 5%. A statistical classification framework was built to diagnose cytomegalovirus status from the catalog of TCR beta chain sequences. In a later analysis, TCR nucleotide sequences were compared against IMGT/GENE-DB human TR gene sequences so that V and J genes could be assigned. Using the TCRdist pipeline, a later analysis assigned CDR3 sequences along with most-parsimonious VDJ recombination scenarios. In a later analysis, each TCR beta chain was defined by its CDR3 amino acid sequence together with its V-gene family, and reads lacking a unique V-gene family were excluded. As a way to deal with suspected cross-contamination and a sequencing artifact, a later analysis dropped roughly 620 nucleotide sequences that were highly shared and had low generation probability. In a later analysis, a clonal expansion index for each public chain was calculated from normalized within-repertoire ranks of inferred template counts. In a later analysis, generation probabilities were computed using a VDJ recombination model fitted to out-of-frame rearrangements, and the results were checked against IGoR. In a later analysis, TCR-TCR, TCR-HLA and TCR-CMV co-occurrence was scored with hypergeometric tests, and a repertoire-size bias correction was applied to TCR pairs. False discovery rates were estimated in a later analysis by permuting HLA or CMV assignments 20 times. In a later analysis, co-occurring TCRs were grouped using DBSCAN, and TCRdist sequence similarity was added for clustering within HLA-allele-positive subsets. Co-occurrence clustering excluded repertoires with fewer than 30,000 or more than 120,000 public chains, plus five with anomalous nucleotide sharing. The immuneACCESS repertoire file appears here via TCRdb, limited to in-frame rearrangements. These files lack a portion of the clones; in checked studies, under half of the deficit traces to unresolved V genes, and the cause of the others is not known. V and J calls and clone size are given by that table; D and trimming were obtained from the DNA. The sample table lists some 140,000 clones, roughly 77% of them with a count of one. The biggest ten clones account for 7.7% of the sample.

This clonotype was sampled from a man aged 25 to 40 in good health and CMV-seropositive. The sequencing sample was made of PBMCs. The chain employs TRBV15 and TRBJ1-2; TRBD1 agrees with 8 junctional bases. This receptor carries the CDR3 CATSRDRAGGLERGYTF. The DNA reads TGTGCCACCAGCAGAGATAGGGCAGGGGGCTTGGAGAGGGGCTACACCTTC.